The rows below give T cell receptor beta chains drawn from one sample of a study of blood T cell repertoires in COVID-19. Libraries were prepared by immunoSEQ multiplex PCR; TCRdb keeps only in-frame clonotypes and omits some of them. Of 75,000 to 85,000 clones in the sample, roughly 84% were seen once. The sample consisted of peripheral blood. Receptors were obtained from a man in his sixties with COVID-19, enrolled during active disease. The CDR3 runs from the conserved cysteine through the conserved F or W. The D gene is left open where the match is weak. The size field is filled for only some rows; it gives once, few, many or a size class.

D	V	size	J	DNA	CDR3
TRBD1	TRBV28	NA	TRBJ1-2	TGTGCCAGCAGTCCCGGACAGGGGTGGGAATACACCTTC	CASSPGQGWEYTF
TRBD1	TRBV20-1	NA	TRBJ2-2	TGCAGTGCTAGTCGCGACAGGGGGACGGTCGGGGAGCTGTTTTTT	CSASRDRGTVGELFF
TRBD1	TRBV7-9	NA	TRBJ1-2	TGTGCCAGCAGCCCCGGACAGGCCTCTAACTATGGCTACACCTTC	CASSPGQASNYGYTF
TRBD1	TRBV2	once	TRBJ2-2	TGTGCCAGCAGTGTCCCTCCGGGACAGGGAACGAACACCGGGGAGCTGTTTTTT	CASSVPPGQGTNTGELFF
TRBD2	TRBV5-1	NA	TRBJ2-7	TGCGCCAGCAACTTCGCGGGGGGCTACGAGCAGTACTTC	CASNFAGGYEQYF
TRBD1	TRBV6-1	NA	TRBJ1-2	TGTGCCAGCAGTGAGGATGGACAGGGGCACTATGGCTACACCTTC	CASSEDGQGHYGYTF
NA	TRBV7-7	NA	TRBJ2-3	TGTGCCAGCAGCTTATTAGCTTGGCCTAGCCCAGATACGCAGTATTTT	CASSLLAWPSPDTQYF
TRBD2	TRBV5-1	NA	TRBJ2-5	TGCGCCAGCAGCGGGACTAGCGGGAGTATCCAAGAGACCCAGTACTTC	CASSGTSGSIQETQYF
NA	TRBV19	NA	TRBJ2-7	TGTGCCAGTAGTTCGTCGGGGAACTCCTACGAGCAGTACTTC	CASSSSGNSYEQYF
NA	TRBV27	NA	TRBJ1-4	TGTGCCAGCAGGAAGGGGACTAATGAAAAACTGTTTTTT	CASRKGTNEKLFF
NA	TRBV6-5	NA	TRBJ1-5	TGTGCCAGCAGAGCGATCGACAGGAGTAATCAGCCCCAGCATTTT	CASRAIDRSNQPQHF
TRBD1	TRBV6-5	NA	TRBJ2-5	TGTGCCAGCACCACCGGACAGGGTGGCCAAGAGACCCAGTACTTC	CASTTGQGGQETQYF
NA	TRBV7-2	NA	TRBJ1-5	TGTGCCAGCAGCTTAGTCGCAGGGGATAGTCAGCCCCAGCATTTT	CASSLVAGDSQPQHF
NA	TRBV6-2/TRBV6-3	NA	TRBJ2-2	TGTGCCAGCAGTCTTCTGGGCCCTTCGAACACCGGGAAGCTGTTTTTT	CASSLLGPSNTGKLFF
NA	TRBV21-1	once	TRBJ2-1	TGTGCCAGCAGCGCACTAGCGGAGCACTACAATGAGCAGTTCTTC	CASSALAEHYNEQFF
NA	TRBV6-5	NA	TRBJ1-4	TGTGCCAGCAGTCCGGGACTAACTAATGAAAAACTGTTTTTT	CASSPGLTNEKLFF
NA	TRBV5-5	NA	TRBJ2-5	TGTGCCAGCAGCTTGGCAGGGCCAGAGACCCAGTACTTC	CASSLAGPETQYF
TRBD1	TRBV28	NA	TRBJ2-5	TGTGCCAGCAGTTTAGGGACAGCGTCGCCCCAGTACTTC	CASSLGTASPQYF
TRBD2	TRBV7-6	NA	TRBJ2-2	TGTGCCAGCAGCCAACCTCCCGGGACTAGCACCGGGGAGCTGTTTTTT	CASSQPPGTSTGELFF
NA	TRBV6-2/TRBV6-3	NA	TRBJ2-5	TGTGCCAGCAGTTCTAGGGGGGGCCAAGAGACCCAGTACTTC	CASSSRGGQETQYF
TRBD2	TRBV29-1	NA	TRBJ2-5	TGCAGCGTTGAAAACTTAAAGGGAGGGGTCGAGACCCAGTACTTC	CSVENLKGGVETQYF
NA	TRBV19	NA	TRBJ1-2	TGTGCCAGTAGTATCAGTCGGGGTTTGGGTGGCTACACCTTC	CASSISRGLGGYTF
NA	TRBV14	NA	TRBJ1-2	TGTGCCAGCAGCCAAGACGGGTTCAACTATGGCTACACCTTC	CASSQDGFNYGYTF